Listed below are T cell receptor beta chains from one sample, sequenced in a study of human T cells and chemical hapten exposure. TCRdb fed the RACE reads into MiXCR, producing one record per CDR3 protein. The sample has about 53,000 distinct CDR3 sequences; more than 8% are singletons. This specimen consisted of whole blood, obtained in connection with sensitization to the hapten diphenylcyclopropenone (DPC). These receptors were obtained from a man in his forties or fifties with alopecia areata. Some clones in this sample may be carry-over from other donors' samples. The CDR3 runs from the conserved cysteine through the conserved F or W. Each record gives: CDR3 length, J gene, clone size, D gene, V gene, CDR3 protein, CDR3 DNA. The D gene is left open where the match is weak. Expanded clones get a size class; other rows say once, few or many, or leave the size out.

len: 15; j_gene: TRBJ2-7; abundance: .; d_gene: .; v_gene: TRBV7-2; CDR3aa: CASSLEASRDYEQYF; CDR3nt: TGTGCCAGCAGCTTGGAGGCTAGCCGCGACTACGAGCAGTACTTC
len: 13; j_gene: TRBJ2-7; abundance: few; d_gene: .; v_gene: TRBV6-1; CDR3aa: CASNRDSSYEQYF; CDR3nt: TGTGCCAGCAATAGAGACAGTTCCTACGAGCAGTACTTC
len: 15; j_gene: TRBJ2-3; abundance: many; d_gene: .; v_gene: TRBV12-3/TRBV12-4; CDR3aa: CASSLGDGGADTQYF; CDR3nt: TGTGCCAGCAGTTTAGGAGATGGAGGGGCAGATACGCAGTATTTT
len: 16; j_gene: TRBJ2-2; abundance: few; d_gene: .; v_gene: TRBV6-1; CDR3aa: CASSAYVQGRSGELFF; CDR3nt: TGTGCCAGCAGTGCCTACGTCCAGGGGAGGTCCGGGGAGCTGTTTTTT
len: 15; j_gene: TRBJ2-3; abundance: few; d_gene: TRBD1; v_gene: TRBV20-1; CDR3aa: CSATFRDRSTDTQYF; CDR3nt: TGCAGTGCTACCTTCCGGGACAGGAGCACAGATACGCAGTATTTT
len: 14; j_gene: TRBJ2-2; abundance: many; d_gene: .; v_gene: TRBV11-2; CDR3aa: CASIDLSYTGELFF; CDR3nt: TGTGCCAGCATCGACCTATCGTACACCGGGGAGCTGTTTTTT
len: 15; j_gene: TRBJ2-3; abundance: many; d_gene: .; v_gene: TRBV28; CDR3aa: CASRAPGPSTDTQYF; CDR3nt: TGTGCCAGCAGGGCGCCGGGACCGAGCACAGATACGCAGTATTTT
len: 13; j_gene: TRBJ1-4; abundance: many; d_gene: .; v_gene: TRBV10-3; CDR3aa: CAIRVGPGEKLFF; CDR3nt: TGTGCCATCAGGGTGGGGCCAGGTGAAAAACTGTTTTTT
len: 16; j_gene: TRBJ2-2; abundance: few; d_gene: TRBD1; v_gene: TRBV7-9; CDR3aa: CATPTPGQTKTGELFF; CDR3nt: TGTGCCACTCCGACACCGGGACAGACGAAAACCGGGGAGCTGTTTTTT
len: 12; j_gene: TRBJ2-7; abundance: many; d_gene: .; v_gene: TRBV11-2; CDR3aa: CASSLGVYEQYF; CDR3nt: TGTGCCAGCAGCTTAGGGGTCTACGAGCAGTACTTC
len: 15; j_gene: TRBJ2-1; abundance: few; d_gene: .; v_gene: TRBV9; CDR3aa: CASSVQGRPYNEQFF; CDR3nt: TGTGCCAGCAGCGTCCAGGGGCGACCTTACAATGAGCAGTTCTTC
len: 17; j_gene: TRBJ2-7; abundance: .; d_gene: TRBD2; v_gene: TRBV7-9; CDR3aa: CASSSTQAGGPHYEQYF; CDR3nt: TGTGCCAGCAGCTCCACACAAGCGGGAGGCCCCCACTACGAGCAGTACTTC
len: 16; j_gene: TRBJ1-1; abundance: few; d_gene: TRBD1; v_gene: TRBV5-8; CDR3aa: CASSLYRTGSNTEAFF; CDR3nt: TGTGCCAGCAGCTTGTACCGGACAGGGTCTAACACTGAAGCTTTCTTT
len: 14; j_gene: TRBJ1-1; abundance: few; d_gene: .; v_gene: TRBV6-5; CDR3aa: CASSYSSSKTEAFF; CDR3nt: TGTGCCAGCAGTTACTCTTCGTCCAAAACTGAAGCTTTCTTT
len: 12; j_gene: TRBJ1-5; abundance: many; d_gene: .; v_gene: TRBV28; CDR3aa: CASSLSSKPQHF; CDR3nt: TGTGCCAGCAGTTTGTCCTCTAAGCCCCAGCATTTT
len: 15; j_gene: TRBJ1-1; abundance: few; d_gene: TRBD1; v_gene: TRBV27; CDR3aa: CASSRVQGARTEAFF; CDR3nt: TGTGCCAGCAGTCGAGTGCAGGGGGCTAGGACTGAAGCTTTCTTT
len: 16; j_gene: TRBJ2-3; abundance: .; d_gene: .; v_gene: TRBV5-5; CDR3aa: CASSLTGTASTDTQYF; CDR3nt: TGTGCCAGCAGCTTGACCGGGACTGCTAGCACAGATACGCAGTATTTT
len: 15; j_gene: TRBJ2-1; abundance: .; d_gene: .; v_gene: TRBV10-2; CDR3aa: CASSSEVRSYNEQFF; CDR3nt: TGCGCCAGCAGTAGTGAGGTTCGCTCCTACAATGAGCAGTTCTTC
len: 14; j_gene: TRBJ1-1; abundance: few; d_gene: .; v_gene: TRBV5-5; CDR3aa: CASSSGQWNTEAFF; CDR3nt: TGTGCCAGCAGTTCGGGACAATGGAACACTGAAGCTTTCTTT
len: 11; j_gene: TRBJ2-2; abundance: many; d_gene: .; v_gene: TRBV9; CDR3aa: CASSVPGELFF; CDR3nt: TGTGCCAGCAGCGTACCCGGGGAGCTGTTTTTT
len: 15; j_gene: TRBJ2-5; abundance: .; d_gene: TRBD2; v_gene: TRBV20-1; CDR3aa: CSARVTSGRRETQYF; CDR3nt: TGCAGTGCTCGAGTGACTAGCGGGAGGAGAGAGACCCAGTACTTC
len: 14; j_gene: TRBJ1-1; abundance: few; d_gene: .; v_gene: TRBV12-3/TRBV12-4; CDR3aa: CASSARDYNTEAFF; CDR3nt: TGTGCCAGCAGTGCACGGGACTATAACACTGAAGCTTTCTTT
len: 16; j_gene: TRBJ1-3; abundance: many; d_gene: TRBD1; v_gene: TRBV7-6; CDR3aa: CASSPFGTAAGNTIYF; CDR3nt: TGTGCCAGCAGCCCTTTCGGGACAGCCGCTGGAAACACCATATATTTT
len: 13; j_gene: TRBJ2-5; abundance: many; d_gene: .; v_gene: TRBV3-1; CDR3aa: CASSQGTLGTQYF; CDR3nt: TGTGCCAGCAGCCAAGGGACTCTCGGGACCCAGTACTTC
len: 16; j_gene: TRBJ1-5; abundance: few; d_gene: TRBD1; v_gene: TRBV6-2/TRBV6-3; CDR3aa: CASSYGGQALNQPQHF; CDR3nt: TGTGCCAGCAGTTACGGAGGACAGGCGCTCAATCAGCCCCAGCATTTT
len: 11; j_gene: TRBJ2-7; abundance: many; d_gene: .; v_gene: TRBV12-3/TRBV12-4; CDR3aa: CASGADYEQYF; CDR3nt: TGTGCCAGCGGGGCGGACTACGAGCAGTACTTC
len: 15; j_gene: TRBJ2-5; abundance: few; d_gene: TRBD1; v_gene: TRBV7-9; CDR3aa: CASSPRDRDRETQYF; CDR3nt: TGTGCCAGCAGCCCCCGGGACAGGGATAGAGAGACCCAGTACTTC
len: 15; j_gene: TRBJ2-3; abundance: many; d_gene: TRBD2; v_gene: TRBV20-1; CDR3aa: CSARAGTSSADTQYF; CDR3nt: TGCAGTGCTAGGGCCGGGACTAGCTCGGCAGATACGCAGTATTTT
len: 11; j_gene: TRBJ1-1; abundance: many; d_gene: .; v_gene: TRBV3-1; CDR3aa: CASSLDTEAFF; CDR3nt: TGTGCCAGCAGTCTCGACACTGAAGCTTTCTTT
len: 17; j_gene: TRBJ1-1; abundance: .; d_gene: TRBD1; v_gene: TRBV15; CDR3aa: CATSSRQGARGNTEAFF; CDR3nt: TGTGCCACCAGCAGTCGACAGGGGGCGCGGGGGAACACTGAAGCTTTCTTT
len: 13; j_gene: TRBJ2-7; abundance: few; d_gene: TRBD1; v_gene: TRBV29-1; CDR3aa: CSAVRDRADEQYF; CDR3nt: TGCAGCGCCGTCCGGGACAGGGCCGACGAGCAGTACTTC
len: 12; j_gene: TRBJ1-1; abundance: few; d_gene: .; v_gene: TRBV7-9; CDR3aa: CAAGQLNTEAFF; CDR3nt: TGTGCCGCTGGCCAGTTGAACACTGAAGCTTTCTTT
len: 17; j_gene: TRBJ2-1; abundance: many; d_gene: TRBD2; v_gene: TRBV6-2/TRBV6-3; CDR3aa: CASSRALAGHRVDEQFF; CDR3nt: TGTGCCAGCAGCCGGGCCCTAGCGGGACATCGAGTTGATGAGCAGTTCTTC
len: 15; j_gene: TRBJ2-7; abundance: few; d_gene: TRBD2; v_gene: TRBV6-5; CDR3aa: CASSYGSGRFNEQYF; CDR3nt: TGTGCCAGCAGTTACGGCAGCGGGAGGTTCAACGAGCAGTACTTC
len: 16; j_gene: TRBJ2-7; abundance: .; d_gene: TRBD2; v_gene: TRBV10-3; CDR3aa: CAISPSAGVGSYEQYF; CDR3nt: TGTGCCATCAGTCCTTCCGCGGGAGTGGGGTCCTACGAGCAGTACTTC
len: 15; j_gene: TRBJ2-6; abundance: many; d_gene: .; v_gene: TRBV28; CDR3aa: CASTLGWSGANVLTF; CDR3nt: TGTGCCAGCACCTTAGGTTGGTCTGGGGCCAACGTCCTGACTTTC
len: 15; j_gene: TRBJ2-2; abundance: .; d_gene: TRBD1; v_gene: TRBV5-5; CDR3aa: CASSLRDRNTGELFF; CDR3nt: TGTGCCAGCAGCTTACGGGACAGAAACACCGGGGAGCTGTTTTTT
len: 15; j_gene: TRBJ2-1; abundance: many; d_gene: .; v_gene: TRBV20-1; CDR3aa: CSARDDSSSYNEQFF; CDR3nt: TGCAGTGCTAGGGACGACAGTTCCTCCTACAATGAGCAGTTCTTC
len: 12; j_gene: TRBJ2-5; abundance: .; d_gene: .; v_gene: TRBV2; CDR3aa: CASSENGRTQYF; CDR3nt: TGTGCCAGCAGTGAAAACGGGCGGACCCAGTACTTC
len: 11; j_gene: TRBJ2-3; abundance: .; d_gene: .; v_gene: TRBV25-1; CDR3aa: CASSWSDTQYF; CDR3nt: TGTGCCAGCAGTTGGTCAGATACGCAGTATTTT
len: 17; j_gene: TRBJ2-1; abundance: .; d_gene: TRBD2; v_gene: TRBV7-2; CDR3aa: CASSISILAGGYNEQFF; CDR3nt: TGTGCCAGCAGCATATCAATACTAGCGGGAGGGTACAATGAGCAGTTCTTC
len: 16; j_gene: TRBJ1-4; abundance: few; d_gene: TRBD1; v_gene: TRBV6-5; CDR3aa: CASSYSITGQGGKLFF; CDR3nt: TGTGCCAGCAGTTACTCGATAACGGGACAGGGTGGAAAACTGTTTTTT
len: 12; j_gene: TRBJ2-7; abundance: many; d_gene: .; v_gene: TRBV2; CDR3aa: CASMTTDYEQYF; CDR3nt: TGTGCCAGCATGACGACAGACTACGAGCAGTACTTC
len: 15; j_gene: TRBJ2-1; abundance: many; d_gene: TRBD2; v_gene: TRBV6-5; CDR3aa: CASSYQPSGRGEQFF; CDR3nt: TGTGCCAGCAGTTACCAGCCTAGCGGGAGGGGTGAGCAGTTCTTC
len: 17; j_gene: TRBJ2-1; abundance: .; d_gene: TRBD2; v_gene: TRBV11-1; CDR3aa: CASSLGGWTSGSNEQFF; CDR3nt: TGTGCCAGCAGCTTAGGGGGATGGACTAGCGGGAGCAATGAGCAGTTCTTC
len: 14; j_gene: TRBJ1-1; abundance: .; d_gene: .; v_gene: TRBV6-2/TRBV6-3; CDR3aa: CASTALGGSTEAFF; CDR3nt: TGTGCCAGCACCGCATTAGGGGGGAGCACTGAAGCTTTCTTT
len: 15; j_gene: TRBJ2-1; abundance: few; d_gene: TRBD1; v_gene: TRBV4-2; CDR3aa: CASSQGQGGANEQFF; CDR3nt: TGTGCCAGCAGCCAGGGACAGGGGGGCGCCAATGAGCAGTTCTTC
len: 11; j_gene: TRBJ2-7; abundance: few; d_gene: TRBD2; v_gene: TRBV7-2; CDR3aa: CASSSGTTQYF; CDR3nt: TGTGCCAGCAGCTCAGGGACTACTCAGTACTTC
len: 15; j_gene: TRBJ2-2; abundance: many; d_gene: .; v_gene: TRBV18; CDR3aa: CASSPRLQNTGELFF; CDR3nt: TGTGCCAGCTCACCACGGCTCCAGAACACCGGGGAGCTGTTTTTT
len: 13; j_gene: TRBJ1-1; abundance: .; d_gene: TRBD1; v_gene: TRBV4-3; CDR3aa: CASSQTGSTEAFF; CDR3nt: TGCGCCAGCAGCCAGACAGGGAGCACTGAAGCTTTCTTT
len: 15; j_gene: TRBJ2-4; abundance: .; d_gene: .; v_gene: TRBV4-1; CDR3aa: CASSQGHSAKNIQYF; CDR3nt: TGCGCCAGCAGCCAAGGACACAGCGCCAAAAACATTCAGTACTTC
len: 14; j_gene: TRBJ1-5; abundance: many; d_gene: .; v_gene: TRBV7-6; CDR3aa: CASSPWGVNQPQHF; CDR3nt: TGTGCCAGCAGCCCGTGGGGGGTCAATCAGCCCCAGCATTTT
len: 15; j_gene: TRBJ2-1; abundance: few; d_gene: TRBD1; v_gene: TRBV10-2; CDR3aa: CASSGGTGIKNEQFF; CDR3nt: TGCGCCAGCAGTGGGGGGACAGGGATTAAAAATGAGCAGTTCTTC
len: 13; j_gene: TRBJ2-5; abundance: many; d_gene: TRBD1; v_gene: TRBV25-1; CDR3aa: CASEKTGLKTQYF; CDR3nt: TGTGCCAGCGAAAAGACAGGGCTGAAGACCCAGTACTTC
len: 19; j_gene: TRBJ2-3; abundance: few; d_gene: TRBD2; v_gene: TRBV12-3/TRBV12-4; CDR3aa: CASTSFGGVSGRGTDTQYF; CDR3nt: TGTGCCAGCACCTCGTTTGGGGGTGTTAGCGGGAGGGGCACAGATACGCAGTATTTT
len: 16; j_gene: TRBJ2-1; abundance: many; d_gene: TRBD2; v_gene: TRBV6-5; CDR3aa: CASSYSLAGGTNEQFF; CDR3nt: TGTGCCAGCAGTTACTCCTTAGCGGGAGGTACCAATGAGCAGTTCTTC
len: 11; j_gene: TRBJ2-7; abundance: .; d_gene: .; v_gene: TRBV28; CDR3aa: CASSKNYEQYF; CDR3nt: TGTGCCAGCAGTAAAAACTACGAGCAGTACTTC
len: 13; j_gene: TRBJ2-1; abundance: few; d_gene: .; v_gene: TRBV29-1; CDR3aa: CSVEPSAYNEQFF; CDR3nt: TGCAGCGTTGAACCCTCGGCCTACAATGAGCAGTTCTTC
len: 14; j_gene: TRBJ2-1; abundance: .; d_gene: .; v_gene: TRBV25-1; CDR3aa: CASSEQTGPNEQFF; CDR3nt: TGTGCCAGCAGTGAACAGACAGGTCCCAATGAGCAGTTCTTC